The present entry profiles one T cell receptor beta chain with its context. Its cognate antigen is unknown. Profiled with immunoSEQ multiplex PCR; TCRdb holds only in-frame clones, not every one. Among almost 15,000 clones listed, about 74% were seen once. These data originate in a study of vaccination effects on CD4 cells after COVID-19. Under the ViraFEST assay, PBMC were stimulated with viral peptide pools so that antigen-specific CD4+ T cells expanded. Sequencing was performed afterwards. With more than 9 days of culture completed, CD4+ T cells were isolated. A PCR test confirmed that the person had SARS-CoV-2 infection between March and December 2020. All participants had two doses of either the BNT162b2 or mRNA-1273 vaccine. This sequence was found in a human donor who had a prior SARS-CoV-2 infection. The sample was CD4+ T cells from PBMCs cultured with HCoV-NL63 spike peptides, taken after COVID-19 vaccination.

The CDR3, as DNA: TGTGCCAGCAGCTTGACTAGCGGGTCCTACAAATTGAGCTACAATGAGCAGTTCTTC. It yields the protein CASSLTSGSYKLSYNEQFF. The chain has TRBV7-8 and TRBJ2-1; 10 bases are shared with TRBD2. The germline CDR1 and CDR2 sequences are SGHVS and FQNEAQ. The CDR3 runs 19 residues. J lost 3 bases, V lost 3 bases, and 14 bases had no gene match.